A single TCR beta chain is shown here with its context. There are 15 residues in the CDR3. The trim removed 1 base at V and 1 base at J, leaving 3 bases unmatched. Germline values: CDR1 LGHDT, CDR2 YNNKEL (reference sequence). These data are taken from a study of blood T cell repertoires in COVID-19. Seattle's cohort entered during active infection and was followed longitudinally. Data came from immunoSEQ multiplex PCR; TCRdb stores just in-frame clones and leaves some out. Of tens of thousands of clones in the sample, approximately 80% were seen once. Material for sequencing was peripheral blood. This TCR was recovered from a man aged 25 to 40 with COVID-19, enrolled during active disease. This rearrangement joins TRBV3-1 (or the pseudogene TRBV3-2) to TRBJ1-1, with 7 nucleotides matching TRBD1. The CDR3 nucleotides are TGTGCCAGCAGCCAAGGGACAGGAGGGAACACTGAAGCTTTCTTT. Its translation is CASSQGTGGNTEAFF.